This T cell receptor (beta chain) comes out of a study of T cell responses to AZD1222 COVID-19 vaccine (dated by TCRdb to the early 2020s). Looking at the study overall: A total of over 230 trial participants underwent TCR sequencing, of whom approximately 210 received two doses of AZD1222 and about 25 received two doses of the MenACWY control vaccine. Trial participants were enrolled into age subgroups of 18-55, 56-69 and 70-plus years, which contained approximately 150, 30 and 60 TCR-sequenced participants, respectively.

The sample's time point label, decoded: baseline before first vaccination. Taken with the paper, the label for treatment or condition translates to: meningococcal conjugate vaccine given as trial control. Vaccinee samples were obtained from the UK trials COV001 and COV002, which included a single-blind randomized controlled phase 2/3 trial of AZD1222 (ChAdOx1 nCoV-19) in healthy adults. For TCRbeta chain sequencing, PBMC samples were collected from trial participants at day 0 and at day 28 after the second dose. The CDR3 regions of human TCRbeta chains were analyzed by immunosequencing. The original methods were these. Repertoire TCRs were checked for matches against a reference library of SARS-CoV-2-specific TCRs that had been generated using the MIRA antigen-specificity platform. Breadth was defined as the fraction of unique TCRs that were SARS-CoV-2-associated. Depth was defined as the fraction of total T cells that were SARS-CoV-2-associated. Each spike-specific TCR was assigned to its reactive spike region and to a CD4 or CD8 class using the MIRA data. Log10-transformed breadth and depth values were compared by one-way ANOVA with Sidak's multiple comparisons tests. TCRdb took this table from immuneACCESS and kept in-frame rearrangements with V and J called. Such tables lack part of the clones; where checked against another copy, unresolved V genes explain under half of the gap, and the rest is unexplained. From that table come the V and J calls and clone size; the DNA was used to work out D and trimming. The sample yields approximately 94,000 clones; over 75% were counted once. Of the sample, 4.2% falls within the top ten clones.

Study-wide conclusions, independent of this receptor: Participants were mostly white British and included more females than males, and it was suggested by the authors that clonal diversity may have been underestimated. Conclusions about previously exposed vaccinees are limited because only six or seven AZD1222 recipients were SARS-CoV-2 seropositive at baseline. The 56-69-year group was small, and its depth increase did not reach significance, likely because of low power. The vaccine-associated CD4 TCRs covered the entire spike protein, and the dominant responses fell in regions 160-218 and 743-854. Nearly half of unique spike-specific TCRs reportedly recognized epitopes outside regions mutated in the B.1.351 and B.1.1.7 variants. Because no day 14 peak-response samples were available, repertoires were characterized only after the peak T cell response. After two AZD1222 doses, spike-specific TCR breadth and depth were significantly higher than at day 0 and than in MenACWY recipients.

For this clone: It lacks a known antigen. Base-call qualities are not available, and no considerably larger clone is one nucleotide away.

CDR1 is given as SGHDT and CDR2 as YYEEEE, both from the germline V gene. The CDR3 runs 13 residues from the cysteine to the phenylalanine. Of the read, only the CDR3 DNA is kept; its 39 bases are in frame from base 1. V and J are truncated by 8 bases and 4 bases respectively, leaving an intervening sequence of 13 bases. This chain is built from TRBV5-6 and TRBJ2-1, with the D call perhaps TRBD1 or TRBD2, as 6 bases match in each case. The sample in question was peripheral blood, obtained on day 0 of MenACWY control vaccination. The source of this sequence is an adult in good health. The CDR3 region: CARLGGSYNEQFF. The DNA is TGTGCCAGACTAGGGGGGTCTTACAATGAGCAGTTCTTC. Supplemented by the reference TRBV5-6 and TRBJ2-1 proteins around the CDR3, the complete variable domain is DAGVTQSPTHLIKTRGQQVTLRCSPKSGHDTVSWYQQALGQGPQFIFQYYEEEERQRGNFPDRFSGHQFPNYSSELNVNALLLGDSALYLCARLGGSYNEQFFGPGTRLTVL.